Below are 7 T cell receptor beta chains sequenced from a single sample in a study of cytomegalovirus exposure and HLA in healthy donors. It was with 60 Vbeta and 13 Jbeta primers that the PCR ran. The assay was immunoSEQ multiplex PCR, and TCRdb's table has in-frame clones only and misses some. This table holds tens of thousands of clones, 75% to 90% found once. The sequencing input was PBMCs. Receptors originate from a male donor in good health and CMV-seronegative.

The V and J genes are TRBV19 and TRBJ1-1, with D perhaps matching TRBD1 (5 bases). Trimming left V 5 bases short and J 2 bases short, with 12 bases between. Looked up from germline, CDR1 is LNHDA and CDR2 is SQIVND (reference sequence). CDR3 length equals 14 residues. The CDR3 DNA follows: TGTGCCAGTAGTGCCCTCAGGACAAACACTGAAGCTTTCTTT. It specifies CASSALRTNTEAFF.

The J gene is TRBJ1-2, the V gene TRBV2; D remains ambiguous. Germline CDR1 is SNHLY and CDR2 is FYNNEI. The CDR3 length is 13 residues. The germline V and J ends were trimmed by 2 bases and 8 bases, with 12 bases remaining between them. The CDR3 DNA sequence: TGTGCCAGCAGTGAAAACACTGCAGGCGGCTACACCTTC. Its protein product is CASSENTAGGYTF.

The V and J genes are TRBV25-1 and TRBJ2-1; TRBD2 agrees at 8 bases. V trimming: 6 bases; J trimming: 5 bases; junction bases outside the gene matches: 6. The germline gives CDR1 MGHDK, CDR2 SYGVNS. The length of the CDR3 is 14 residues. CDR3 sequence: CASRLAGTHNEQFF. DNA for the CDR3: TGTGCCAGCAGGTTAGCGGGGACCCACAATGAGCAGTTCTTC.

This chain uses TRBV4-1 with TRBJ1-2; no clear D. This CDR3 region has 12 residues. CDR1 and CDR2 from the germline V gene are MGHRA and YSYEKL. Trimming left V 5 bases short and J 8 bases short, with 12 bases between. CDR3 in DNA: TGCGCCAGCAGCTCCACCAGGATGGGCTACACCTTC. The encoded protein is CASSSTRMGYTF.

CDR3 DNA: TGTACCCCCGCCAGGCAGCACACTGAAGCTTTCTTT. Amino acids: CTPARQHTEAFF. The genes are TRBV10-3 and TRBJ1-1; D gene uncertain. Per the germline V gene, CDR1 is ENHRY and CDR2 is SYGVKD. The CDR3 has 12 amino acids.

The chain has TRBV15 and TRBJ1-1, with D perhaps matching TRBD1 (5 bases). The CDR3 is 14 amino acids. The germline CDR1 and CDR2 sequences are LNHNV and YYDKDF (reference sequence). With 4 bases removed from V and 1 base from J, the gap between germline ends came to 10 bases. DNA for the CDR3: TGTGCCACCAGCACAGGGTTCCAGAACACTGAAGCTTTCTTT. Encoded protein: CATSTGFQNTEAFF. Together with reference TRBV15 and TRBJ1-1, the CDR3 gives the full variable domain: DAMVIQNPRYQVTQFGKPVTLSCSQTLNHNVMYWYQQKSSQAPKLLFHYYDKDFNNEADTPDNFQSRRPNTSFCFLDIRSPGLGDTAMYLCATSTGFQNTEAFFGQGTRLTVV.

The chain is built from TRBV28 and TRBJ2-3, with TRBD1 matching over 7 bases. This CDR3 is 15 amino acids long. The germline V gene encodes CDR1 MDHEN and CDR2 SYDVKM. Unmatched junction bases numbered 6, after V lost 5 bases and J lost 1 base. The CDR3 DNA reads as TGTGCCAGCAGTCCTACCCAGGGGGGCACAGATACGCAGTATTTT. Its protein is CASSPTQGGTDTQYF.